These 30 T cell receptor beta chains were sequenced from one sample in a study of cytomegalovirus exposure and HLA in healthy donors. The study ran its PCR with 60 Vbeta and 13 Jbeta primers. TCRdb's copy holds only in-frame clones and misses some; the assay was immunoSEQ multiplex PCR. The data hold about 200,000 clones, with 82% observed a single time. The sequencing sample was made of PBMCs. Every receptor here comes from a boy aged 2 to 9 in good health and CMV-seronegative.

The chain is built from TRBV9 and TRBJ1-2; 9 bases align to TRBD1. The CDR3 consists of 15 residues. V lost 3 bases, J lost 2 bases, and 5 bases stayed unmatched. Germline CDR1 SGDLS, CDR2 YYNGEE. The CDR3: CASSATGTGNYGYTF. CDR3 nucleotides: TGTGCCAGCAGCGCGACCGGGACAGGGAACTATGGCTACACCTTC.

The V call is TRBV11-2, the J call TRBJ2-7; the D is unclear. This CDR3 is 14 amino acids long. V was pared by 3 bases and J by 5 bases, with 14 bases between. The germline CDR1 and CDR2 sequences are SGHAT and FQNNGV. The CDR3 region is CASSFSRGSHEQYF. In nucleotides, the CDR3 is TGTGCCAGCAGCTTCTCTCGCGGCAGCCACGAGCAGTACTTC. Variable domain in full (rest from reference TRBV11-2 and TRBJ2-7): EAGVAQSPRYKIIEKRQSVAFWCNPISGHATLYWYQQILGQGPKLLIQFQNNGVVDDSQLPKDRFSAERLKGVDSTLKIQPAKLEDSAVYLCASSFSRGSHEQYFGPGTRLTVT.

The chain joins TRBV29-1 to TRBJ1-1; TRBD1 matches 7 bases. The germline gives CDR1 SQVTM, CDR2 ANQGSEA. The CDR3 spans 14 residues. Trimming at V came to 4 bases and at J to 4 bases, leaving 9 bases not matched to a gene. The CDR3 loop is CSVAGQAQGTEAFF. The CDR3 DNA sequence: TGCAGCGTTGCCGGACAGGCCCAAGGCACTGAAGCTTTCTTT.

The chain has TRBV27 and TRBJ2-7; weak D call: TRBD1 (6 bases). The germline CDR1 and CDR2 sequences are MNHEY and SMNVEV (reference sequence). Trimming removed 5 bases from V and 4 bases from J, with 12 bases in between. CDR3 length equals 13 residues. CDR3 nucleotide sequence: TGTGCCAGCAGTGGAACAGGGAGTTACGAGCAGTACTTC. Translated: CASSGTGSYEQYF.

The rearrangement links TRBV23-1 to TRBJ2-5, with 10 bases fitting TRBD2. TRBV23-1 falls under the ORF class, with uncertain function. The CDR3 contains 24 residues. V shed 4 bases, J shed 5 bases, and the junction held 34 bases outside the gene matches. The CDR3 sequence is CASSPRWAGKGLAGASVLKETQYF. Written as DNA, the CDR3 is TGCGCCAGCAGTCCCCGGTGGGCAGGGAAGGGTCTAGCGGGGGCCTCCGTTCTGAAGGAGACCCAGTACTTC.

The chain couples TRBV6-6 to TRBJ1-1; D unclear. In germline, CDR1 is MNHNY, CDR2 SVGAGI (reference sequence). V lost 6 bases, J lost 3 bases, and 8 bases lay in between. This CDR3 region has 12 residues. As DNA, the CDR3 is TGTGCCAGCAGGGCGGAATACACTGAAGCTTTCTTT. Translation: CASRAEYTEAFF.

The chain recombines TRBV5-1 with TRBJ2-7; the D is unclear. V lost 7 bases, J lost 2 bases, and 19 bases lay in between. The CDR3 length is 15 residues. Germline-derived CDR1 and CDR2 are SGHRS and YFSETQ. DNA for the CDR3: TGCGCCAGCCGTCAAACAGTGGCAGAGACCTACGAGCAGTACTTC. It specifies CASRQTVAETYEQYF. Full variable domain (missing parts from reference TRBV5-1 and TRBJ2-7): KAGVTQTPRYLIKTRGQQVTLSCSPISGHRSVSWYQQTPGQGLQFLFEYFSETQRNKGNFPGRFSGRQFSNSRSEMNVSTLELGDSALYLCASRQTVAETYEQYFGPGTRLTVT.

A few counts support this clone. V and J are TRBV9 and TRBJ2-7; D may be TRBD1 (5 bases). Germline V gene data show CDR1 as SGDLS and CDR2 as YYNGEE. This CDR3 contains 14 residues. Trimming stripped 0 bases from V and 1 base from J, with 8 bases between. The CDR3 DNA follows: TGTGCCAGCAGCGTAGGGAAGGGGTCCTACGAGCAGTACTTC. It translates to CASSVGKGSYEQYF.

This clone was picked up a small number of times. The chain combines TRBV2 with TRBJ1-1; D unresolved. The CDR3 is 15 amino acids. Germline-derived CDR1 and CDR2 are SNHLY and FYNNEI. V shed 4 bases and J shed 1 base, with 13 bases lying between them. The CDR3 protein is CASSVTAATNTEAFF. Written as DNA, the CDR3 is TGTGCCAGCAGTGTAACAGCGGCGACGAACACTGAAGCTTTCTTT.

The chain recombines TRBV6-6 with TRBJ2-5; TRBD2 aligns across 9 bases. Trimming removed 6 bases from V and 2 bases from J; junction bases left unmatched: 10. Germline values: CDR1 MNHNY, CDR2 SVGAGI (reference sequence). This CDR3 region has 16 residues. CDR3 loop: CASSRTSGRWQETQYF. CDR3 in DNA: TGTGCCAGCAGCCGTACTAGCGGGCGCTGGCAAGAGACCCAGTACTTC.

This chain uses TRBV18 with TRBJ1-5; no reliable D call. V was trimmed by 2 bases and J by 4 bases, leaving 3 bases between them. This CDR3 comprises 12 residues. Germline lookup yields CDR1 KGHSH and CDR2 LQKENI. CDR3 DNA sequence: TGTGCCAGCTCACCAGAGAATCAGCCCCAGCATTTT. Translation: CASSPENQPQHF.

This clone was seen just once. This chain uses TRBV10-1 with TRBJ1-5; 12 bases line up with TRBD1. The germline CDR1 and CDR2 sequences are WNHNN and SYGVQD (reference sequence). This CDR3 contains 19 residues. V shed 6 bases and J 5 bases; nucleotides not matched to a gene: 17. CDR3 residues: CASRVGTGGRSLADQPQHF. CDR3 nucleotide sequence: TGCGCCAGCAGGGTCGGGACAGGGGGCAGGTCCCTTGCGGATCAGCCCCAGCATTTT.

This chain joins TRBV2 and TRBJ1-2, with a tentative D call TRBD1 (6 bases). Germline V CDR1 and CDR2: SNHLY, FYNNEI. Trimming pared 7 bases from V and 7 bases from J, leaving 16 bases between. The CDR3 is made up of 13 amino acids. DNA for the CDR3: TGTGCCAGCACGTTCGAGGGGGTGGGTGGCTACACCTTC. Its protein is CASTFEGVGGYTF.

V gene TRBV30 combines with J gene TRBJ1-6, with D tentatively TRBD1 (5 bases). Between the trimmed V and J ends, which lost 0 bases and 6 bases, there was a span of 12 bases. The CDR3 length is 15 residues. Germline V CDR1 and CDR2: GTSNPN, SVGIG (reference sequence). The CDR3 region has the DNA TGTGCCTGGAGTGTACTTACAGGTCTTAATTCACCCCTCCACTTT. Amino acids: CAWSVLTGLNSPLHF.

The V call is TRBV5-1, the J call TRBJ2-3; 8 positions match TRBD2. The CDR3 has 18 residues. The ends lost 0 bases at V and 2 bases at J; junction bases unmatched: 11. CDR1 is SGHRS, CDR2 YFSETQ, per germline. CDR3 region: CASSLAVPAGADTDTQYF. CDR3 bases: TGCGCCAGCAGCTTGGCCGTCCCAGCGGGGGCTGACACAGATACGCAGTATTTT.

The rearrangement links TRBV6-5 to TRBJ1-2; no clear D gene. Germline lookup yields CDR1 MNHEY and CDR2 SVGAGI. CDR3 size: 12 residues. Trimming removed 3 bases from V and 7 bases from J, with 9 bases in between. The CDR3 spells CASSYRPGGYTF. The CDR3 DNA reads TGTGCCAGCAGTTATCGACCAGGTGGCTACACCTTC.

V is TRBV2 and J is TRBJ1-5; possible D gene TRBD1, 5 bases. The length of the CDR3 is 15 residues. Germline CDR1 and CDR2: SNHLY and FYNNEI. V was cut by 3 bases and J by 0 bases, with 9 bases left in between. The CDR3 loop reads CASSEVGGSNQPQHF. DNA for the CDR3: TGTGCCAGCAGTGAGGTGGGGGGTAGCAATCAGCCCCAGCATTTT.

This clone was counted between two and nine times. The CDR3 nucleotides read TGCGCCAGCAGCCTTGTCGTGGGGCCTAATGAAAAACTGTTTTTT. Translating gives CASSLVVGPNEKLFF. The chain uses TRBV4-1 and TRBJ1-4; a possible D gene is TRBD1 (5 bases). This CDR3 comprises 15 residues. The germline CDR1 and CDR2 sequences are MGHRA and YSYEKL. Trimming removed 4 bases at V and 3 bases at J, with 12 bases between.

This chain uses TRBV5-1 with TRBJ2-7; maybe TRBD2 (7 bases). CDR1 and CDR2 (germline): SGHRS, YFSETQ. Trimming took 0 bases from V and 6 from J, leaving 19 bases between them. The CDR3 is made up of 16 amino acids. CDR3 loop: CASSLDGGPGGTEQYF. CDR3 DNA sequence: TGCGCCAGCAGCTTGGATGGGGGGCCGGGGGGTACCGAGCAGTACTTC. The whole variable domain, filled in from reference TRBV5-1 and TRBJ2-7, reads KAGVTQTPRYLIKTRGQQVTLSCSPISGHRSVSWYQQTPGQGLQFLFEYFSETQRNKGNFPGRFSGRQFSNSRSEMNVSTLELGDSALYLCASSLDGGPGGTEQYFGPGTRLTVT.

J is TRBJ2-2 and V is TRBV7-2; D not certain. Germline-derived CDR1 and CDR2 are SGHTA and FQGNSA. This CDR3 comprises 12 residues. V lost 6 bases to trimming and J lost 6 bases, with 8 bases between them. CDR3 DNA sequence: TGTGCCAGCAGACCCGACTCCGGGGAGCTGTTTTTT. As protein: CASRPDSGELFF.

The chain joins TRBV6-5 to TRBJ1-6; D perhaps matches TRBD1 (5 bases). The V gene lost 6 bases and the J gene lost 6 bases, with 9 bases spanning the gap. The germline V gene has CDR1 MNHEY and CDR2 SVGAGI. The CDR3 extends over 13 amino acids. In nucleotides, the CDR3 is TGTGCCAGCAGGACGGGGGTTAATTCACCCCTCCACTTT. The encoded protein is CASRTGVNSPLHF.

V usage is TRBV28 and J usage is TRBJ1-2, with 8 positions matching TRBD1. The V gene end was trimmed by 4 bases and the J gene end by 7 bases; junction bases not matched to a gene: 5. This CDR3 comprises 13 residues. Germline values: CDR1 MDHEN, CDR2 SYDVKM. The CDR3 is CASSSAGGSGYTF. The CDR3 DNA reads TGTGCCAGCAGTTCGGCAGGGGGCTCTGGCTACACCTTC.

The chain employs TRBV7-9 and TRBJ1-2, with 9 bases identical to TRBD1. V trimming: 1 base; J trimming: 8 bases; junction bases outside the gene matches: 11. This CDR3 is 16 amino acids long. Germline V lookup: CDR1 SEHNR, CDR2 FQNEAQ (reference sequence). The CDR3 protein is CASSLEITGGGIGYTF. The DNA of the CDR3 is TGTGCCAGCAGCTTAGAAATAACAGGGGGCGGGATCGGCTACACCTTC.

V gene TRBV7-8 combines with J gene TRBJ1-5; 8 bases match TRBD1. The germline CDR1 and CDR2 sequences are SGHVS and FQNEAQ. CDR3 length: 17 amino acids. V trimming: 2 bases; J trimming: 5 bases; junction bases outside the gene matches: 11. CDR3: CASSLRGQGIIDQPQHF. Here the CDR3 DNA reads TGTGCCAGCAGCTTACGAGGACAGGGCATAATCGATCAGCCCCAGCATTTT. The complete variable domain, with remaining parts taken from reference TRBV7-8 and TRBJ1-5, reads GAGVSQSPRYKVAKRGQDVALRCDPISGHVSLFWYQQALGQGPEFLTYFQNEAQLDKSGLPSDRFFAERPEGSVSTLKIQRTQQEDSAVYLCASSLRGQGIIDQPQHFGDGTRLSIL.

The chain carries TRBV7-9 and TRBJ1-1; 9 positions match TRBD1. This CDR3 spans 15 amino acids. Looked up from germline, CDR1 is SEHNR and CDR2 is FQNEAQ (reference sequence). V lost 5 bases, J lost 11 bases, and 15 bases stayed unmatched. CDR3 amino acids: CASSQLTTGGAWAFF. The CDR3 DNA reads TGTGCCAGCAGCCAACTTACTACAGGGGGCGCCTGGGCTTTCTTT.

This chain's CDR3 is CASSPGTGDYGYTF. In DNA, the CDR3 is TGTGCCAGCAGCCCGGGGACAGGGGACTATGGCTACACCTTC. V gene TRBV7-2 combines with J gene TRBJ1-2; 10 bases are a match to TRBD1. The length of the CDR3 is 14 residues. The germline gives CDR1 SGHTA, CDR2 FQGNSA. V trimming: 5 bases; J trimming: 3 bases; junction bases outside the gene matches: 3.

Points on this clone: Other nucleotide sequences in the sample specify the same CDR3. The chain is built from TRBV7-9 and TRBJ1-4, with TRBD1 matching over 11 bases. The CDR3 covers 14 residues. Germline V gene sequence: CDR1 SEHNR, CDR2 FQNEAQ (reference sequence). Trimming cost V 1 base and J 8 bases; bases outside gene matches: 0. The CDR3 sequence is CASSLGTGGEKLFF. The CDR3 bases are TGTGCCAGCAGCTTAGGGACAGGGGGCGAAAAACTGTTTTTT.

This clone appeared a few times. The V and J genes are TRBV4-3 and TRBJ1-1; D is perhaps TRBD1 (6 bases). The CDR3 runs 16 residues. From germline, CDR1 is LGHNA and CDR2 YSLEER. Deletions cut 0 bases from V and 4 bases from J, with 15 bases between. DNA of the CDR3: TGCGCCAGCAGCCAAGATCGGGACACAAGGAGCACTGAAGCTTTCTTT. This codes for CASSQDRDTRSTEAFF.

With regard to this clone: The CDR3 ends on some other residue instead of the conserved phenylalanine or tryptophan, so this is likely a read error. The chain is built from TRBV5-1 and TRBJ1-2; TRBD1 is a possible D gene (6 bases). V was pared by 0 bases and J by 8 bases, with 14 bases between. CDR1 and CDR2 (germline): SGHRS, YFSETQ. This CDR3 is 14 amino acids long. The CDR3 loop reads CASSLGVGAGGYTP. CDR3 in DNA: TGCGCCAGCAGCTTGGGGGTGGGGGCTGGCGGCTACACCCCC.

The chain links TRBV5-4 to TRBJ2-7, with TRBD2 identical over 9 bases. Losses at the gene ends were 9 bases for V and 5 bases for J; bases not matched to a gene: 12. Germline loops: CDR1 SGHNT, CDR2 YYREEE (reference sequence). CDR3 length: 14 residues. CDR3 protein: CATSRTSVLNEQYF. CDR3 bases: TGTGCCACCTCACGGACTAGCGTCCTGAACGAGCAGTACTTC.